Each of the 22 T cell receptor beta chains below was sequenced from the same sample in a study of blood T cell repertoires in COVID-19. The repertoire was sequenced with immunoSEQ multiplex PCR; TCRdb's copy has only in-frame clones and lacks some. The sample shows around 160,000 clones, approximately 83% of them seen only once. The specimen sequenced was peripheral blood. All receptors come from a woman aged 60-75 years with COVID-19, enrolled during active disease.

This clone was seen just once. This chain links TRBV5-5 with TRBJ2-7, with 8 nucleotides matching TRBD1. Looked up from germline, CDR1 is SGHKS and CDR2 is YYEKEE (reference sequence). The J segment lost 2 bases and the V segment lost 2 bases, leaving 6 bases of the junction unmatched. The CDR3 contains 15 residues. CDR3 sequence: CASSFVPDRAYEQYF. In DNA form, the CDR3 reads TGTGCCAGCAGCTTTGTTCCGGACAGGGCCTACGAGCAGTACTTC.

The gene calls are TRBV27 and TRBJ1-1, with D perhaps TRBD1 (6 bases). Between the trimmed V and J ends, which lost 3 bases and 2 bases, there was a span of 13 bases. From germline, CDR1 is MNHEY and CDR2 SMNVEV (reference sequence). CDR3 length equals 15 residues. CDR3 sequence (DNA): TGTGCCAGCAGTTTCCTACCCAGGGGAAACACTGAAGCTTTCTTT. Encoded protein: CASSFLPRGNTEAFF.

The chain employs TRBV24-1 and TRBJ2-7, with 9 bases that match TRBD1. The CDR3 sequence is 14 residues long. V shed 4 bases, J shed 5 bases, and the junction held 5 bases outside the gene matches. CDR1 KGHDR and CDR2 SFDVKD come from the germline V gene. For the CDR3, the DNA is TGTGCCACCAGTGACCCAACAGGGGGCGACGAGCAGTACTTC. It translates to CATSDPTGGDEQYF.

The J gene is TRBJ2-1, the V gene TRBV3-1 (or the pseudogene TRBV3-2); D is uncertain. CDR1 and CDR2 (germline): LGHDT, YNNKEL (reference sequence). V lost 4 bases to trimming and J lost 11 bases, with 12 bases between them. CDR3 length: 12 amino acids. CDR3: CASSRGEDKQFF. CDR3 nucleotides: TGTGCCAGCAGCCGCGGCGAAGATAAGCAGTTCTTC.

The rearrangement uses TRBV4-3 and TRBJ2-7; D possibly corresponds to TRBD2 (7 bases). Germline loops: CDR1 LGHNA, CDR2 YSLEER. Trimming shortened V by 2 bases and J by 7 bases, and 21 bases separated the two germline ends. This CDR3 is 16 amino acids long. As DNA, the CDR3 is TGCGCCAGCAGCCAATCTAGTCCGCGCGGGGGCTGGGAGCAGTACTTC. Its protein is CASSQSSPRGGWEQYF.

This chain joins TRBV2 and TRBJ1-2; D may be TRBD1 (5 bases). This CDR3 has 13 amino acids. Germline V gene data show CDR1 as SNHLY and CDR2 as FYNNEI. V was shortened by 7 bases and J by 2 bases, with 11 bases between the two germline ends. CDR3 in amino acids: CASKGGANYGYTF. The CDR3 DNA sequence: TGTGCCAGCAAGGGCGGGGCCAACTATGGCTACACCTTC.

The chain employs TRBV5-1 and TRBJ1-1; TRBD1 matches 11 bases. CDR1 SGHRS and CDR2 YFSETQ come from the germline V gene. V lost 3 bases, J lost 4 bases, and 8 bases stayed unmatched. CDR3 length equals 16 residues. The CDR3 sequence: CASSSDRGLVGTEAFF. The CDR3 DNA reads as TGCGCCAGCAGCTCGGACAGGGGGCTGGTGGGCACTGAAGCTTTCTTT.

CDR3 coding DNA: TGTGCCAGTAGTTACTCTGGAAACACCATATATTTT. The encoded protein is CASSYSGNTIYF. J is TRBJ1-3 and V is TRBV19; D remains unclear. V lost 5 bases, J lost 0 bases, and 2 bases lay in between. CDR3 length: 12 amino acids. CDR1 is LNHDA, CDR2 SQIVND, per germline (reference sequence).

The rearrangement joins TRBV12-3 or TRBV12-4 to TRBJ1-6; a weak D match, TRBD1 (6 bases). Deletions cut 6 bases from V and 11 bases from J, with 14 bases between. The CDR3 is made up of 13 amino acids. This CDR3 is CASRLQGSTPLHF. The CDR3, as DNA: TGTGCCAGCAGGTTACAGGGTTCGACACCCCTCCACTTT.

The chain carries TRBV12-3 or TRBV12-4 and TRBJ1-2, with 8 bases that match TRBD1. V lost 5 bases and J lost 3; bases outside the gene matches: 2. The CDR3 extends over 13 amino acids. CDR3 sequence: CASSPTGDYGYTF. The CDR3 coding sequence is TGTGCCAGCAGTCCGACAGGGGACTATGGCTACACCTTC.

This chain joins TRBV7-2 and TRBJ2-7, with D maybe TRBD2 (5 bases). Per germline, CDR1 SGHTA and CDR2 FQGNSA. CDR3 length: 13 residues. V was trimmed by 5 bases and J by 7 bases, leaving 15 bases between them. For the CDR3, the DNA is TGTGCCAGCAGCCCCGACCGGGGTAGGGAGCAGTACTTC. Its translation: CASSPDRGREQYF.

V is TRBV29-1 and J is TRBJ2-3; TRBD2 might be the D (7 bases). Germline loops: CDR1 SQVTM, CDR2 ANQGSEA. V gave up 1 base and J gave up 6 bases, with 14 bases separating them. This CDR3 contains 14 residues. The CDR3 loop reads CSVEAWGGRDTQYF. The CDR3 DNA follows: TGCAGCGTTGAAGCGTGGGGGGGCAGGGATACGCAGTATTTT.

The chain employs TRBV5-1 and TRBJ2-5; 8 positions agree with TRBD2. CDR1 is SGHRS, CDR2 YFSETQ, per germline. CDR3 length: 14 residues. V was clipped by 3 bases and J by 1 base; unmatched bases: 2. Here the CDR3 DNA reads TGCGCCAGCAGCTCCCGGGGGGGCCAAGAGACCCAGTACTTC. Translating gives CASSSRGGQETQYF.

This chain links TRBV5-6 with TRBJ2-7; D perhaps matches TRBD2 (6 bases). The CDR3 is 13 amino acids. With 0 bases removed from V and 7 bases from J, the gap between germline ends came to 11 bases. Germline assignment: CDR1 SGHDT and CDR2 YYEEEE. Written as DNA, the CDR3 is TGTGCCAGCAGCTTGGCCCATCGGGAGGAGCAGTACTTC. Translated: CASSLAHREEQYF.

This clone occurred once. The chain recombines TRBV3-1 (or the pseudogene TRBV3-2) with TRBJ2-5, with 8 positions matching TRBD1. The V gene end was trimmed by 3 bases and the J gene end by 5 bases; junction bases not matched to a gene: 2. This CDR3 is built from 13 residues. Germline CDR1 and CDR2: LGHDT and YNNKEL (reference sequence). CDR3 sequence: CASSHTGGETQYF. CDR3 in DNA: TGTGCCAGCAGCCATACAGGGGGGGAGACCCAGTACTTC.

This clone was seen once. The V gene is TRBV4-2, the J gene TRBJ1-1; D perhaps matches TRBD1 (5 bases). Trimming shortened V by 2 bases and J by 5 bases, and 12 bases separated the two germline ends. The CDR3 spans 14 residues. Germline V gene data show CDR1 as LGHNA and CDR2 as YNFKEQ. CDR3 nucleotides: TGTGCCAGCAGCCAACCTGCAGGGAAAACTGAAGCTTTCTTT. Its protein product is CASSQPAGKTEAFF.

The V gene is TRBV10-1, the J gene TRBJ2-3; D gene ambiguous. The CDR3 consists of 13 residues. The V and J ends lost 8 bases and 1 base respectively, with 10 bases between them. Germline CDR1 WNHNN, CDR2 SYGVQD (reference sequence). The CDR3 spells CASGFQGTDTQYF. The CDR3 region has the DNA TGCGCCAGCGGCTTTCAGGGCACAGATACGCAGTATTTT.

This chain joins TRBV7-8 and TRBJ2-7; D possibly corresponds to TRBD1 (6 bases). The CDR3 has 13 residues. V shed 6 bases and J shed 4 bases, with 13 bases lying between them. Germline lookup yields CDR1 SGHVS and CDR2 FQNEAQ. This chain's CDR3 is CASSRVTGYEQYF. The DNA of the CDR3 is TGTGCCAGCAGTCGAGTCACAGGGTACGAGCAGTACTTC.

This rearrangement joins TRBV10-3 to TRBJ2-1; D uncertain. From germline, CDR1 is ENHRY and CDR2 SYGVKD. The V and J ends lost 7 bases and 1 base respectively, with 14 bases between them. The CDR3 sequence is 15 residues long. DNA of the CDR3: TGTGCCATCACCCCCGCGAACCGATCCTACAATGAGCAGTTCTTC. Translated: CAITPANRSYNEQFF.

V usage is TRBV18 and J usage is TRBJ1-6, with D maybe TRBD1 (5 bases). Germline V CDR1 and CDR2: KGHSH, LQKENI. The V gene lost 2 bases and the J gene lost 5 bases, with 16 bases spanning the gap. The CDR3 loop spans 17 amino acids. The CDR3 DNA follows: TGTGCCAGCTCACCAAGTATCCGGGACTGGGATAATTCACCCCTCCACTTT. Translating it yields CASSPSIRDWDNSPLHF.

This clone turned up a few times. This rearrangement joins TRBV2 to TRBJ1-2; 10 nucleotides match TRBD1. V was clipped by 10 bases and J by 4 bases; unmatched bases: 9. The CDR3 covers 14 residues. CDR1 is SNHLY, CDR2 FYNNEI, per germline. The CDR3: CATAARTGGYGYTF. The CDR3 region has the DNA TGTGCCACTGCTGCTAGGACAGGGGGCTATGGCTACACCTTC.

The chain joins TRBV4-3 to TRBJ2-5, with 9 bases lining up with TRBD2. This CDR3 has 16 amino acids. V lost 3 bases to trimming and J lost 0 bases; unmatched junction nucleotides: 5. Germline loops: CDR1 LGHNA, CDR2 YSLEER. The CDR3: CASSQASGGNQETQYF. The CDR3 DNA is TGCGCCAGCAGCCAGGCGAGCGGGGGGAACCAAGAGACCCAGTACTTC.